In this sample, the clone carrying this T cell receptor beta chain turned up many times. The entry originates in a study of T cells in Graves' hyperthyroidism and ophthalmopathy. RNA transcripts gave rise to amplified TCR beta CDR3 regions. The HTBI primer set was used in a first-round RT-PCR of the TCR CDR3. TCRdb analysed the multiplex PCR reads with MiXCR anew, one entry per CDR3 protein. Of about 600,000 distinct CDR3 sequences in the sample, around 14% were seen once. This CDR3 has 15 amino acids. The ends lost 10 bases at V and 2 bases at J; junction bases unmatched: 14. Germline CDR1 SGHDT, CDR2 YYEEEE. Patients having uncontrolled infection, another autoimmune disease, pregnancy or lactation were not included.

The receptor was derived from a young woman with Graves' ophthalmopathy. This rearrangement joins TRBV5-6 to TRBJ2-5; 7 bases are a match to TRBD2. Sequenced input: blood. In DNA form, the CDR3 reads TGTGCCTGCCTGAGGGCGGGAGATGTGCAAGAGACCCAGTACTTC. Its protein product is CACLRAGDVQETQYF.